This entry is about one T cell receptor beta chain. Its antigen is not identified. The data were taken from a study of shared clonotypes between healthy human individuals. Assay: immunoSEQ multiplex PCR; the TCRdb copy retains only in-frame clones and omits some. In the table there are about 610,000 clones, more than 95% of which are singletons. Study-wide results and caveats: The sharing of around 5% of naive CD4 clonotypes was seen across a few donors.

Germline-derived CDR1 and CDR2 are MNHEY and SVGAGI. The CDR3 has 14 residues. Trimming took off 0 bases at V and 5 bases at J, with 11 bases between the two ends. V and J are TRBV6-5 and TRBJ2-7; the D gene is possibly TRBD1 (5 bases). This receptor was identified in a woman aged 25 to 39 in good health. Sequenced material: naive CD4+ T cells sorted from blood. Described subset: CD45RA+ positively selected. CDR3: CASSYSTGGDEQYF. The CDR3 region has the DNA TGTGCCAGCAGTTACTCCACAGGTGGGGACGAGCAGTACTTC.